Shown below are 15 T cell receptor beta chains from a single sample sequenced in a study of cytomegalovirus exposure and HLA in healthy donors. The study ran its PCR with 60 Vbeta and 13 Jbeta primers. Data came from immunoSEQ multiplex PCR; TCRdb stores just in-frame clones and leaves some out. In all, the sample yields 150,000 or so clones. Sequencing used PBMCs. The receptor source for this set is a woman between 50 and 59 years old in good health and CMV-seronegative.

This sequence joins TRBV18 and TRBJ2-1; 13 positions agree with TRBD2. CDR1 and CDR2 (germline): KGHSH, LQKENI. Trimming took 5 bases from V and 9 from J; bases not matched to a gene: 10. The CDR3 sequence is 16 residues long. The CDR3 DNA sequence: TGTGCCAGCTCAGAACAACTAGCGGGAGGGCTGACTGAGCAGTTCTTC. Translating it yields CASSEQLAGGLTEQFF.

In DNA form, the CDR3 reads TGTGCCAGCAGCTCGGGACAGGGTAGCAATCAGCCCCAGCATTTT. Translation gives CASSSGQGSNQPQHF. The chain combines TRBV11-2 with TRBJ1-5; 9 nucleotides agree with TRBD1. The CDR3 consists of 15 residues. Trimming cost V 4 bases and J 0 bases; bases outside gene matches: 1. The germline V gene encodes CDR1 SGHAT and CDR2 FQNNGV.

The V call is TRBV6-1, the J call TRBJ1-1; no clear D gene. Trimming took off 8 bases at V and 1 base at J, with 11 bases between the two ends. The CDR3 spans 13 residues. CDR1 MNHNS and CDR2 SASEGT come from the germline V gene. Here the CDR3 DNA reads TGTGCCAGCGATAACTCCGGGAACACTGAAGCTTTCTTT. Translation: CASDNSGNTEAFF.

The V and J genes are TRBV2 and TRBJ2-5; TRBD2 matches at 14 bases. The CDR3 totals 14 residues. From germline, CDR1 is SNHLY and CDR2 FYNNEI. Trimming removed 7 bases from V and 4 bases from J; junction bases left unmatched: 2. The chain's CDR3 is CASMGLAGVETQYF. In DNA, the CDR3 is TGTGCCAGCATGGGACTAGCGGGAGTAGAGACCCAGTACTTC.

The chain carries TRBV2 and TRBJ2-2; D is undetermined. The germline gives CDR1 SNHLY, CDR2 FYNNEI. The CDR3 sequence is 11 residues long. V gave up 4 bases and J gave up 5 bases, with 2 bases separating them. The CDR3, as DNA: TGTGCCAGCAGTGCTACCGGGGAGCTGTTTTTT. Residues: CASSATGELFF.

V is TRBV13 and J is TRBJ2-5, with TRBD2 as a possible D gene (6 bases). The J call is uncertain, as TRBJ2-7 better fits the DNA end. The CDR3 covers 18 residues. Germline V lookup: CDR1 PRHDT, CDR2 FYEKMQ (reference sequence). The CDR3 DNA reads as TGTGCCAGCAGCATGACGGGACTCCCGTCAACCAGCTCCTACGAGCAGTACTTC. Its protein is CASSMTGLPSTSSYEQYF.

The CDR3 is CASSRDSASYGYTF. CDR3 coding DNA: TGTGCCAGCAGCCGGGACAGCGCGAGCTATGGCTACACCTTC. The V gene is TRBV7-6, the J gene TRBJ1-2, with TRBD1 matching over 7 bases. Germline CDR1 reads SGHVS; CDR2 reads FNYEAQ. The CDR3 contains 14 residues. V lost 5 bases, J lost 4 bases, and 7 bases stayed unmatched.

The rearrangement links TRBV6-1 to TRBJ1-1, with D hard to call. Trimming left V 5 bases short and J 1 base short, with 8 bases between. Germline CDR1 MNHNS, CDR2 SASEGT. The CDR3 extends over 13 amino acids. The CDR3 reads CASSLKPNTEAFF. The CDR3 DNA reads as TGTGCCAGCAGTTTGAAGCCGAACACTGAAGCTTTCTTT.

This chain links TRBV27 with TRBJ2-1; tentative D call: TRBD2 (6 bases). Trimming removed 2 bases at V and 5 bases at J, with 16 bases between. The CDR3 totals 16 residues. Germline CDR1 and CDR2: MNHEY and SMNVEV (reference sequence). CDR3 DNA sequence: TGTGCCAGCAGTTTACGGGCTGGCGGGGAAGACAATGAGCAGTTCTTC. Translation gives CASSLRAGGEDNEQFF.

The chain is built from TRBV11-2 and TRBJ1-1; D gene ambiguous. This CDR3 comprises 18 residues. CDR1 is SGHAT and CDR2 is FQNNGV in the germline V gene. Deletions cut 0 bases from V and 0 bases from J, with 17 bases between. The chain's CDR3 is CASSLDSSVWSMNTEAFF. The CDR3 DNA sequence: TGTGCCAGCAGCTTAGACTCCAGCGTATGGAGCATGAACACTGAAGCTTTCTTT.

The chain joins TRBV5-4 to TRBJ1-1, with a possible D match to TRBD1 (5 bases). Germline V CDR1 and CDR2: SGHNT, YYREEE (reference sequence). The CDR3 is made up of 15 amino acids. Trimming left V 0 bases short and J 1 base short, with 10 bases between. This CDR3 reads CASSLDAQGNTEAFF. The CDR3 region has the DNA TGTGCCAGCAGCTTGGATGCGCAGGGGAACACTGAAGCTTTCTTT.

The rearrangement joins TRBV5-5 to TRBJ2-1; TRBD2 agrees at 10 bases. Germline CDR1 is SGHKS and CDR2 is YYEKEE (reference sequence). CDR3 length equals 15 residues. Unmatched junction bases numbered 6, after V lost 4 bases and J lost 5 bases. CDR3 nucleotide sequence: TGTGCCAGCAGCCCCCGGACTAGCGGAAACAATGAGCAGTTCTTC. It yields the protein CASSPRTSGNNEQFF.

The chain is built from TRBV7-9 and TRBJ2-7, with 9 bases lining up with TRBD1. The CDR3 consists of 15 residues. CDR1 and CDR2 (germline): SEHNR, FQNEAQ (reference sequence). Trimming removed 8 bases from V and 3 bases from J; junction bases left unmatched: 11. The CDR3 loop is CASGEVGQGFYEQYF. CDR3 nucleotide sequence: TGTGCCAGCGGAGAGGTGGGACAGGGATTCTACGAGCAGTACTTC.

The gene calls are TRBV30 and TRBJ2-1, with D possibly matching TRBD2 (6 bases). Per the germline V gene, CDR1 is GTSNPN and CDR2 is SVGIG (reference sequence). V was shortened by 0 bases and J by 7 bases, with 13 bases between the two germline ends. This CDR3 spans 14 amino acids. CDR3 sequence: CAWSVRGGSNEQFF. The CDR3 region has the DNA TGTGCCTGGAGTGTCCGAGGAGGGTCAAATGAGCAGTTCTTC. Supplemented by reference TRBV30 and TRBJ2-1, the full variable domain reads SQTIHQWPATLVQPVGSPLSLECTVEGTSNPNLYWYRQAAGRGLQLLFYSVGIGQISSEVPQNLSASRPQDRQFILSSKKLLLSDSGFYLCAWSVRGGSNEQFFGPGTRLTVL.

The chain recombines TRBV18 with TRBJ2-7; D possibly corresponds to TRBD2 (6 bases). V lost 4 bases to trimming and J lost 7 bases, with 14 bases between them. The CDR3 length is 13 residues. CDR1 is KGHSH, CDR2 LQKENI, per germline. CDR3 DNA: TGTGCCAGCTCACTCGGGACTGCCGGGGAGCAGTACTTC. Translating gives CASSLGTAGEQYF.